A single sample gave rise to the 17 T cell receptor beta chains below, sequenced in a study of shared clonotypes between healthy human individuals. Produced via immunoSEQ multiplex PCR; TCRdb's table is partial and in-frame only. Here the sample spans approximately 1.5 million clones, 98% to 99% being singletons. Sequenced sample: naive CD4+ T cells sorted from blood. Subset reported: CD45RA+ positively selected. These receptors were obtained from a man aged 25 to 45 in good health.

This chain connects TRBV6-1 to TRBJ2-7, with 7 bases matching TRBD1. This CDR3 is built from 12 residues. V shed 4 bases and J 6 bases; nucleotides not matched to a gene: 3. Germline CDR1 and CDR2: MNHNS and SASEGT. CDR3 DNA sequence: TGTGCCAGCAGTGTAAGGGGGCTCGAGCAGTACTTC. Its translation is CASSVRGLEQYF.

This clone was recorded only once. The chain employs TRBV29-1 and TRBJ2-7; 7 bases fit TRBD2. V trimming: 4 bases; J trimming: 2 bases; junction bases outside the gene matches: 17. The CDR3 has 17 amino acids. Germline CDR1 and CDR2: SQVTM and ANQGSEA. In nucleotides, the CDR3 is TGCAGCGTTGGCCCCCTTGCGGGAGCTGGCGAGGCCTACGAGCAGTACTTC. Translated, it gives CSVGPLAGAGEAYEQYF.

The V and J genes are TRBV28 and TRBJ2-7, with D tentatively TRBD1 (5 bases). CDR1 and CDR2 from the germline V gene are MDHEN and SYDVKM. The CDR3 consists of 16 residues. V was clipped by 5 bases and J by 5 bases, with 22 bases between them. CDR3 DNA: TGTGCCAGCAGTCCCAATCCAGGGTCCCCTAGAAACGAGCAGTACTTC. This sequence encodes CASSPNPGSPRNEQYF.

This clone was found once. The chain links TRBV5-1 to TRBJ1-1; unclear D gene. V gave up 1 base and J gave up 1 base, with 8 bases separating them. This CDR3 region has 14 residues. Per the germline V gene, CDR1 is SGHRS and CDR2 is YFSETQ. This CDR3 reads CASSLSPENTEAFF. The CDR3 nucleotides read TGCGCCAGCAGCTTGTCCCCTGAGAACACTGAAGCTTTCTTT.

Points on this clone: In the same sample, other DNA sequences code for this CDR3. The gene calls are TRBV5-1 and TRBJ2-5, with TRBD2 as a possible D gene (6 bases). Germline V gives CDR1 SGHRS, CDR2 YFSETQ. This CDR3 has 13 residues. V gave up 2 bases and J gave up 4 bases, with 9 bases separating them. The CDR3 DNA reads TGCGCCAGCAGCTTAGGAGGGCGAGAGACCCAGTACTTC. The encoded protein is CASSLGGRETQYF.

This sequence joins TRBV7-2 and TRBJ2-2, with 11 bases identical to TRBD2. After removal of 1 base from V and 0 bases from J, the junction contained 4 bases not matched to a gene. The CDR3 is 18 amino acids. In germline, CDR1 is SGHTA, CDR2 FQGNSA. The CDR3 is CASSLVPLAGANTGELFF. CDR3 nucleotides: TGTGCCAGCAGCTTAGTCCCACTAGCGGGAGCGAACACCGGGGAGCTGTTTTTT.

V is TRBV10-2 and J is TRBJ2-3; D is undetermined. Trimming removed 3 bases at V and 0 bases at J, with 7 bases between. Germline lookup yields CDR1 WSHSY and CDR2 SAAADI. The CDR3 length is 14 residues. CDR3 in DNA: TGCGCCAGCAGTGATAGGAGAAGCACAGATACGCAGTATTTT. Translation gives CASSDRRSTDTQYF.

V and J are TRBV25-1 and TRBJ1-2, with D perhaps matching TRBD1 (5 bases). Germline-derived CDR1 and CDR2 are MGHDK and SYGVNS. Trimming took off 0 bases at V and 8 bases at J, with 10 bases between the two ends. The CDR3 length is 13 residues. DNA of the CDR3: TGTGCCAGCAGTGAATACGGGGGAAGCGGCTACACCTTC. Translation: CASSEYGGSGYTF.

The rearrangement uses TRBV18 and TRBJ1-5, with D uncertain. Germline lookup yields CDR1 KGHSH and CDR2 LQKENI. This CDR3 comprises 15 residues. With 2 bases removed from V and 5 bases from J, the gap between germline ends came to 13 bases. This CDR3 reads CASSPWTTGDQPQHF. The CDR3 DNA follows: TGTGCCAGCTCACCATGGACCACCGGTGATCAGCCCCAGCATTTT.

This chain joins TRBV15 and TRBJ2-7, with D perhaps TRBD1 (6 bases). The length of the CDR3 is 15 residues. Trimming removed 3 bases from V and 3 bases from J, with 15 bases in between. CDR1 is LNHNV and CDR2 is YYDKDF in the germline V gene (reference sequence). The CDR3 sequence: CATSRSRDTVYEQYF. CDR3 DNA: TGTGCCACCAGCAGGAGCCGGGACACGGTCTACGAGCAGTACTTC.

The genes are TRBV5-1 and TRBJ1-1; possible D gene TRBD1, 6 bases. The length of the CDR3 is 15 residues. The germline V gene has CDR1 SGHRS and CDR2 YFSETQ. V dropped 4 bases and J dropped 3 bases, with 16 bases sitting between them. CDR3: CASSHPQGRYTEAFF. CDR3 coding DNA: TGCGCCAGCAGCCACCCCCAGGGGCGATACACTGAAGCTTTCTTT.

V is TRBV6-5 and J is TRBJ2-1; TRBD2 matches at 9 bases. Germline CDR1 and CDR2: MNHEY and SVGAGI. The V and J ends lost 6 bases and 7 bases, in that order; junction bases with no gene match: 10. The CDR3 is made up of 15 amino acids. The CDR3 spells CASSLFSGRGNEQFF. In nucleotides, the CDR3 is TGTGCCAGCAGCTTATTTAGCGGGAGAGGGAATGAGCAGTTCTTC.

The rearrangement links TRBV7-9 to TRBJ2-7; the D gene is possibly TRBD1 (5 bases). Germline V gene data show CDR1 as SEHNR and CDR2 as FQNEAQ (reference sequence). The V end lost 5 bases, the J end lost 3 bases, and 11 bases lay between the germline ends. This CDR3 spans 13 amino acids. The CDR3 is CASSKGLSYEQYF. DNA of the CDR3: TGTGCCAGCAGCAAGGGGCTAAGCTACGAGCAGTACTTC.

The rearrangement uses TRBV19 and TRBJ2-7, with D possibly matching TRBD1 (6 bases). Trimming shortened V by 5 bases and J by 2 bases, and 13 bases separated the two germline ends. Germline V gene sequence: CDR1 LNHDA, CDR2 SQIVND (reference sequence). The CDR3 consists of 14 residues. The CDR3 spells CASSQGTQTYEQYF. DNA for the CDR3: TGTGCCAGTAGTCAGGGGACACAGACCTACGAGCAGTACTTC.

The chain couples TRBV2 to TRBJ2-7, with TRBD2 as a possible D gene (5 bases). Germline V gene sequence: CDR1 SNHLY, CDR2 FYNNEI. V lost 0 bases and J lost 2, with 5 bases in between. The CDR3 sequence is 13 residues long. CDR3 nucleotides: TGTGCCAGCAGTGAAGCGCGGGCCTACGAGCAGTACTTC. This encodes CASSEARAYEQYF.

The chain has TRBV18 and TRBJ2-7; no definite D call. V lost 2 bases, J lost 6 bases, and 11 bases lay in between. This CDR3 is 13 amino acids long. Germline assignment: CDR1 KGHSH and CDR2 LQKENI. The CDR3 here is CASSPNPSAEQYF. In nucleotides, the CDR3 is TGTGCCAGCTCACCAAACCCCTCTGCCGAGCAGTACTTC.

This chain uses TRBV5-1 with TRBJ2-7; 8 bases line up with TRBD1. Germline V CDR1 and CDR2: SGHRS, YFSETQ. The CDR3 runs to 15 residues. V was pared by 5 bases and J by 0 bases, with 7 bases of the junction left unmatched. The CDR3 DNA reads TGCGCCAGCAGAGGGGTCACAGGGGGCTCCTACGAGCAGTACTTC. Encoded protein: CASRGVTGGSYEQYF.